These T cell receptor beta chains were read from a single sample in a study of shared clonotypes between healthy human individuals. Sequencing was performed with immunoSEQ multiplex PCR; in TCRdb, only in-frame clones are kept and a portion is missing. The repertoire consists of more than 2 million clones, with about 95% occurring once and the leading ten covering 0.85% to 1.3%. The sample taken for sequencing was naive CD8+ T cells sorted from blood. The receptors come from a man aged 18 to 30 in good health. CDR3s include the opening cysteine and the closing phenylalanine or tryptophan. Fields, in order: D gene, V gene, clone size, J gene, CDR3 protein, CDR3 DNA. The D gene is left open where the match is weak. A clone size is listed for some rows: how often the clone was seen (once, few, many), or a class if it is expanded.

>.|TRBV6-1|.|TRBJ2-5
CASRPGQETQYF
TGTGCCAGCCGACCAGGCCAAGAGACCCAGTACTTC
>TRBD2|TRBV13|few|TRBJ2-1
CASSFGTSGSDEQFF
TGTGCCAGCAGCTTTGGGACTAGCGGGAGCGATGAGCAGTTCTTC
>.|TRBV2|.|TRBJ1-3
CASSEAWGSDSGNTIYF
TGTGCCAGCAGTGAAGCCTGGGGCTCAGACTCTGGAAACACCATATATTTT
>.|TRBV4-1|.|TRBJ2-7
CASSQERTQLYEQYF
TGCGCCAGCAGCCAAGAGCGTACCCAGCTGTACGAGCAGTACTTC
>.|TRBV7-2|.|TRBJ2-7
CASSRDIFDEQYF
TGTGCCAGCAGCCGTGATATATTTGACGAGCAGTACTTC
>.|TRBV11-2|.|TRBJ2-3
CASSMGETDTQYF
TGTGCCAGCAGCATGGGCGAGACAGATACGCAGTATTTT
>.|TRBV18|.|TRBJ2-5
CASSLLAAETQYF
TGTGCCAGCTCATTACTAGCTGCGGAGACCCAGTACTTC
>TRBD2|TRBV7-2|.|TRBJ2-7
CASSLLAGSYEQYF
TGTGCCAGCAGCCTTTTAGCGGGAAGCTACGAGCAGTACTTC
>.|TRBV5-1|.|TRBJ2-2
CASSLRGELFF
TGCGCCAGCAGCTTACGGGGGGAGCTGTTTTTT
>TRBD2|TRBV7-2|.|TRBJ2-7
CASSLALGLAAYEQYF
TGTGCCAGCAGCTTAGCGTTAGGTCTAGCGGCTTACGAGCAGTACTTC
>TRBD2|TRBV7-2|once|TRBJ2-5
CASSGWTSGKETQYF
TGTGCCAGCAGCGGCTGGACTAGCGGTAAAGAGACCCAGTACTTC
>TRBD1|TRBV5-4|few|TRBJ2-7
CASSLPTGGNEQYF
TGTGCCAGCAGCCTGCCTACAGGGGGCAACGAGCAGTACTTC
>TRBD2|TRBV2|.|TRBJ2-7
CATGTSGGYEQYF
TGTGCCACCGGGACTAGCGGGGGCTACGAGCAGTACTTC
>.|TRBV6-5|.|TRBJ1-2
CASSFQTHAGGYTF
TGTGCCAGCAGTTTCCAAACCCATGCGGGGGGCTACACCTTC
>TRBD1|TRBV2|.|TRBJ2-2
CASSYVNPGQGDTGELFF
TGTGCCAGCAGTTACGTAAACCCGGGACAGGGGGACACCGGGGAGCTGTTTTTT
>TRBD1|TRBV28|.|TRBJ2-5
CASSPQGAGETQYF
TGTGCCAGCAGTCCACAGGGGGCAGGGGAGACCCAGTACTTC
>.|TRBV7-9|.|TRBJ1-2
CASSTTRDEWSGYTF
TGTGCCAGCAGCACGACCCGGGACGAATGGAGCGGCTACACCTTC
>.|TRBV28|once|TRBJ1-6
CASSSWTALKSSPLHF
TGTGCCAGCAGTTCCTGGACAGCCCTTAAGTCCTCACCCCTCCACTTT
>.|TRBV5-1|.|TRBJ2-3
CASSLELDTQYF
TGCGCCAGCAGCTTGGAATTAGATACGCAGTATTTT
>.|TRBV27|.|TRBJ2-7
CASSLNRDVYEQYF
TGTGCCAGCAGTTTAAACAGGGACGTCTACGAGCAGTACTTC
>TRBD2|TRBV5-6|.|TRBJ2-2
CASSLLPSGANTGELFF
TGTGCCAGCAGCTTGCTTCCAAGCGGGGCGAACACCGGGGAGCTGTTTTTT
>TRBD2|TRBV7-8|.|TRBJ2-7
CASSPGTSGTYEQYF
TGTGCCAGCAGCCCAGGGACTAGCGGAACCTACGAGCAGTACTTC
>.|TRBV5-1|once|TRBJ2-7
CASSLAIRGENKSYEQYF
TGCGCCAGCAGCTTGGCAATACGAGGGGAAAATAAATCCTACGAGCAGTACTTC
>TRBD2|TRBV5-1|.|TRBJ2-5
CASSPVGLAGGPEETQYF
TGCGCCAGCAGCCCGGTGGGACTAGCGGGGGGGCCTGAAGAGACCCAGTACTTC
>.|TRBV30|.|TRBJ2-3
CAWSGEVTDTQYF
TGTGCCTGGAGTGGCGAGGTCACAGATACGCAGTATTTT
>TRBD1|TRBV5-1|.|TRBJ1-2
CASSWGQQDGYTF
TGCGCCAGCAGCTGGGGACAGCAAGATGGCTACACCTTC
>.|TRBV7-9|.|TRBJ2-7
CASSPGIERGGASYEQYF
TGTGCCAGCAGCCCCGGTATTGAGAGGGGCGGGGCCTCCTACGAGCAGTACTTC
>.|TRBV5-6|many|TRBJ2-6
CASSLDRAIPSGANVLTF
TGTGCCAGCAGCTTGGACAGGGCAATTCCCTCTGGGGCCAACGTCCTGACTTTC
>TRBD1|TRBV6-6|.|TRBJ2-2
CASSAGTGNTGELFF
TGTGCCAGCAGTGCCGGGACAGGGAACACCGGGGAGCTGTTTTTT
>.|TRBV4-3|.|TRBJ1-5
CASSQDGGGGQPQHF
TGCGCCAGCAGCCAAGATGGTGGGGGGGGTCAGCCCCAGCATTTT
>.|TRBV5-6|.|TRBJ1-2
CASSWDTSNFYGYTF
TGTGCCAGCAGCTGGGACACCTCAAATTTCTATGGCTACACCTTC
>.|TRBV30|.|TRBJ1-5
CAWSVVGLDQPQHF
TGTGCCTGGAGTGTAGTGGGGTTGGATCAGCCCCAGCATTTT
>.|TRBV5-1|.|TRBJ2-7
CASSLAGREQYF
TGCGCCAGCAGCTTGGCCGGACGTGAGCAGTACTTC
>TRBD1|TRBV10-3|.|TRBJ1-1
CAINQGGTEAFF
TGTGCCATCAACCAGGGGGGGACTGAAGCTTTCTTT
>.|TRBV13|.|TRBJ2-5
CASSLGGRGAETQYF
TGTGCCAGCAGCTTAGGTGGACGGGGGGCGGAGACCCAGTACTTC
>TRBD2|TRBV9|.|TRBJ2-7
CASSVASGGALYEQYF
TGTGCCAGCAGCGTCGCTAGCGGGGGGGCCTTATACGAGCAGTACTTC
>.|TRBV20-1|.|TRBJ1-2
CSARTGYGYTF
TGCAGTGCTAGAACGGGGTATGGCTACACCTTC
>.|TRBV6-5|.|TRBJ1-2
CASSYGSSYGYTF
TGTGCCAGCAGTTACGGGTCCTCGTATGGCTACACCTTC
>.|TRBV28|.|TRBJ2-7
CASSPGVGSYEQYF
TGTGCCAGCAGCCCCGGGGTCGGGTCCTACGAGCAGTACTTC
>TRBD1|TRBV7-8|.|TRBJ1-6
CASSPVTGGNNSPLHF
TGTGCCAGCAGCCCCGTCACAGGGGGTAACAATTCACCACTCCACTTT
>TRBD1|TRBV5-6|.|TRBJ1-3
CASSKGQGGDTIYF
TGTGCCAGCAGCAAGGGACAGGGTGGAGACACCATATATTTT
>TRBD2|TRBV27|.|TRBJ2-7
CASSELAGGVYEQYF
TGTGCCAGCAGCGAGCTAGCGGGGGGAGTCTACGAGCAGTACTTC